The entry below gives a single T cell receptor (beta chain) sequence along with its context. This entry comes from a study of CD8+ T cells in alopecia areata. RNA extraction and reverse transcription yielded cDNA as sequencing template. The method was immunoSEQ multiplex PCR; TCRdb's version includes in-frame clones alone and lacks a portion of them. Of 150,000 to 190,000 clones listed, 45% to 55% are singletons. This CDR3 is 12 amino acids long. Trimming removed 11 bases from V and 3 bases from J, with 11 bases in between. Germline assignment: CDR1 MNHEY and CDR2 SMNVEV (reference sequence). The sequence derives from a human donor with alopecia areata. Here the sequenced sample was CD8+ T cells sorted from blood, taken at week 0. The chain is built from TRBV27 and TRBJ1-5; perhaps TRBD1 as D (5 bases). The CDR3 region has the DNA TGTGCCGCGGGACCGAACAATCAGCCCCAGCATTTT. It codes for CAAGPNNQPQHF.